This TCR beta chain was recovered during a study of shared clonotypes between healthy human individuals. The CDR3 consists of 16 residues. The trim removed 0 bases at V and 2 bases at J, leaving 5 bases unmatched. Germline CDR1 reads MGHRA; CDR2 reads YSYEKL. Profiling relied on immunoSEQ multiplex PCR, and the TCRdb table lists in-frame clones only, not all of them. The sample has around 2,000,000 clones, approximately 95% seen once. Naivety among CD8 cells was defined by CD45RO negativity and positive CCR7 selection, thereby excluding terminally differentiated effector memory CD45RA+ cells. None of the donors, who were healthy HIV-negative adults, had recently had acute infections or vaccinations.

This TCR derives from a man aged 18 to 30 in good health. The chain couples TRBV4-1 to TRBJ2-5; 8 bases align to TRBD2. Specimen: naive CD8+ T cells sorted from blood. The DNA for the CDR3 is TGCGCCAGCAGCCAAGAGGACAGCGGGAGACAAGAGACCCAGTACTTC. Amino acid sequence: CASSQEDSGRQETQYF.